This is a list of T cell receptor beta chains from one sample in a study of T cell changes during pregnancy in multiple sclerosis. Using immunoSEQ multiplex PCR, the repertoire was profiled, and TCRdb retains in-frame clones only, with some absent. The data show approximately 46,000 clones, with more than 85% seen just once and 0.39% held by the top ten. Specimen: CD4+ T cells from peripheral blood mononuclear cells, collected after pregnancy. The receptors originated from a female donor with multiple sclerosis, enrolled in a pregnancy study. Both conserved end residues are part of each CDR3. The D gene is left open where the match is weak. Only some rows state a clone size, as once, few, many or a class for expanded clones.

NA	TRBV27	NA	TRBJ1-2	CASKPLTGVSGYTF	TGTGCCAGCAAGCCCTTGACGGGGGTGAGTGGCTACACCTTC
once	TRBV18	NA	TRBJ2-3	CASSPSADTQYF	TGTGCCAGCTCACCATCCGCAGATACGCAGTATTTT
NA	TRBV7-9	TRBD2	TRBJ2-3	CASSSAVAGASTDTQYF	TGTGCCAGCAGCTCAGCGGTAGCGGGGGCTAGCACAGATACGCAGTATTTT
NA	TRBV28	NA	TRBJ1-5	CASRIAGQPQHF	TGTGCCAGCAGGATTGCGGGTCAGCCCCAGCATTTT
NA	TRBV4-2	TRBD1	TRBJ2-7	CASSLGTGYNYEQYF	TGTGCCAGCAGCCTGGGGACAGGCTATAACTACGAGCAGTACTTC
NA	TRBV19	TRBD1	TRBJ2-2	CASTIQGSTGELFF	TGTGCCAGTACCATACAGGGGAGCACCGGGGAGCTGTTTTTT
NA	TRBV20-1	NA	TRBJ1-1	CGAAQGMEAFF	TGCGGGGCGGCGCAGGGGATGGAAGCTTTCTTT
NA	TRBV4-3	NA	TRBJ1-1	CASSQNAQGSDGGFF	TGCGCCAGCAGCCAGAATGCTCAGGGGTCTGACGGCGGATTCTTT
once	TRBV23-1	NA	TRBJ2-3	CASSPHPSGVGADTQYF	TGCGCCAGCAGTCCCCACCCTTCGGGGGTCGGCGCAGATACGCAGTATTTT
NA	TRBV18	NA	TRBJ1-1	CASSRDFGTEAFF	TGTGCCAGCTCAAGGGACTTTGGGACTGAAGCTTTCTTT
NA	TRBV10-3	NA	TRBJ2-1	CAISESQVHEQFF	TGTGCCATCAGTGAGTCGCAGGTCCATGAGCAGTTCTTC
NA	TRBV7-3	TRBD1	TRBJ1-1	CASSPTGGMNTEAFF	TGTGCCAGCAGCCCCACAGGGGGAATGAACACTGAAGCTTTCTTT
NA	TRBV19	TRBD1	TRBJ2-2	CASSPQGARTGELFF	TGTGCCAGTAGTCCCCAGGGGGCAAGGACCGGGGAGCTGTTTTTT
NA	TRBV9	TRBD2	TRBJ2-3	CASSVTLAGGDAEQYF	TGTGCCAGCAGCGTCACACTAGCGGGAGGGGATGCTGAGCAGTATTTT
NA	TRBV6-5	NA	TRBJ1-1	CASCGDTEAFF	TGTGCCAGCTGCGGGGACACTGAAGCTTTCTTT
NA	TRBV28	TRBD1	TRBJ2-7	CASSLFLGVDRHYEQYF	TGTGCCAGCAGTTTGTTCTTGGGCGTGGACAGGCACTACGAGCAGTACTTC
NA	TRBV6-5	TRBD2	TRBJ2-5	CASSYGGRAAETQYF	TGTGCCAGCAGTTACGGCGGGAGGGCGGCAGAGACCCAGTACTTC
NA	TRBV30	NA	TRBJ1-2	CAWSVGRRTTHFANYGYTF	TGTGCCTGGAGTGTTGGTAGACGGACTACCCACTTCGCTAACTATGGCTACACCTTC
NA	TRBV2	TRBD1	TRBJ1-5	CASTQDRRDQPQHF	TGTGCCAGCACTCAGGACAGGCGTGATCAGCCCCAGCATTTT
NA	TRBV6-6	NA	TRBJ1-5	CASSPTPGQPQHF	TGTGCCAGCAGCCCAACCCCCGGGCAGCCCCAGCATTTT
NA	TRBV29-1	NA	TRBJ2-1	CSGLTRTGDEQFF	TGCAGCGGGCTGACTAGAACGGGCGATGAGCAGTTCTTC
NA	TRBV5-1	TRBD1	TRBJ1-4	CASSLIGQGAADEKLFF	TGCGCCAGCAGCTTGATAGGGCAGGGGGCAGCGGATGAAAAACTGTTTTTT
NA	TRBV29-1	NA	TRBJ1-1	CSVELRTGTEAFF	TGCAGCGTTGAACTCCGAACAGGCACAGAAGCTTTCTTT
NA	TRBV11-2	TRBD1	TRBJ2-7	CASSSAGQGASEQYF	TGTGCCAGCAGCTCCGCGGGACAGGGGGCTAGCGAGCAGTACTTC
few	TRBV27	TRBD1	TRBJ1-4	CASSPRRTGYEEKLFF	TGTGCCAGCAGTCCTCGCCGGACAGGGTACGAGGAAAAACTGTTTTTT
NA	TRBV6-1	TRBD2	TRBJ2-5	CASSGGLAGRLGAQYF	TGTGCCAGCAGTGGGGGACTAGCGGGGCGGCTCGGGGCCCAGTACTTC
NA	TRBV21-1	NA	TRBJ1-5	CASSNGTGPNSNQPQHF	TGTGCCAGCAGCAATGGGACAGGTCCTAATAGCAATCAGCCCCAGCATTTT
NA	TRBV5-1	TRBD1	TRBJ2-7	CASSLVWDRESYEQYF	TGCGCCAGCAGCCTTGTCTGGGACAGGGAGTCCTACGAGCAGTACTTC
once	TRBV7-8	TRBD2	TRBJ2-1	CASSPVRGGRIGNEQFF	TGTGCCAGCAGCCCCGTACGGGGCGGGAGAATAGGCAATGAGCAGTTCTTC
NA	TRBV18	TRBD1	TRBJ1-6	CASSPFGTGGNSPLHF	TGTGCCAGCTCACCATTCGGGACAGGAGGGAATTCACCCCTCCACTTT
NA	TRBV4-2	TRBD1	TRBJ1-1	CASSQPGATGVQAFF	TGTGCCAGCAGCCAACCCGGGGCCACAGGGGTACAGGCTTTCTTT
NA	TRBV11-2	NA	TRBJ1-2	CASSLLSGAYGYTF	TGTGCCAGCAGCTTACTGTCAGGGGCCTATGGCTACACCTTC
NA	TRBV5-1	NA	TRBJ2-1	CASSDLGAQFF	TGCGCCAGCAGCGACTTGGGAGCGCAGTTCTTC
NA	TRBV28	NA	TRBJ2-3	CASSHPRERTDTQYF	TGTGCCAGCAGTCATCCCCGGGAGAGGACAGATACGCAGTATTTT
NA	TRBV29-1	NA	TRBJ2-5	CSVVDRRETQYF	TGCAGCGTTGTAGATAGGAGGGAGACCCAGTACTTC
medium-sized	TRBV2	TRBD2	TRBJ2-7	CASSEARGLAGYRSSYEQYF	TGTGCCAGCAGTGAAGCAAGAGGACTAGCGGGCTATCGGTCTTCCTACGAGCAGTACTTC